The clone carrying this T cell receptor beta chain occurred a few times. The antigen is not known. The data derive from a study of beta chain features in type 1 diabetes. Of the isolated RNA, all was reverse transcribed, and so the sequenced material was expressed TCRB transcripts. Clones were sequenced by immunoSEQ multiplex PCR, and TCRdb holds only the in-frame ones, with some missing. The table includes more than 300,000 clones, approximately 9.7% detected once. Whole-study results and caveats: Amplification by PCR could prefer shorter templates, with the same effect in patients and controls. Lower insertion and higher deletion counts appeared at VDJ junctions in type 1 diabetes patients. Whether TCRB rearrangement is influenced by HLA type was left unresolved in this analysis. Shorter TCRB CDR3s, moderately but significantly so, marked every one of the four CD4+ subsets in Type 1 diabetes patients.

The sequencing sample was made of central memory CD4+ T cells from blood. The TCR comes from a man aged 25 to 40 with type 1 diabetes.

The CDR3 DNA sequence: TGTGCCAGCAGCTTGCAGAATTCACCCCTCCACTTT. It yields the protein CASSLQNSPLHF. This chain joins TRBV5-6 and TRBJ1-6; no firm D call. Trimming cost V 1 base and J 7 bases, with 3 bases left between them. Germline V gene data show CDR1 as SGHDT and CDR2 as YYEEEE. This CDR3 comprises 12 residues.